The 24 T cell receptor beta chains presented below share a single source sample, sequenced in a study of cytomegalovirus exposure and HLA in healthy donors. The PCR employed 60 Vbeta primers together with 13 Jbeta primers. Data came from immunoSEQ multiplex PCR; TCRdb stores just in-frame clones and leaves some out. This table holds around 150,000 clones, over 65% found once. Material for sequencing was PBMCs. The receptors derive from a woman aged 40 to 49 in good health and CMV-seronegative.

The genes are TRBV9 and TRBJ2-5, with 8 bases identical to TRBD1. V shed 2 bases and J 5 bases; nucleotides not matched to a gene: 8. The CDR3 contains 15 residues. Germline-derived CDR1 and CDR2 are SGDLS and YYNGEE. In DNA form, the CDR3 reads TGTGCCAGCAGCGTCGTGGGGCAGGGGGCTGAGACCCAGTACTTC. It translates to CASSVVGQGAETQYF.

The chain carries TRBV6-6 and TRBJ2-2; 8 nucleotides match TRBD1. Germline-derived CDR1 and CDR2 are MNHNY and SVGAGI (reference sequence). The length of the CDR3 is 14 residues. With V trimmed by 5 bases and J by 3 bases, 2 bases remained unmatched. CDR3 sequence (DNA): TGTGCCAGCAGTGAGGACAGGGACACCGGGGAGCTGTTTTTT. This codes for CASSEDRDTGELFF.

The chain is built from TRBV19 and TRBJ1-5, with a possible D match to TRBD1 (6 bases). CDR1 is LNHDA and CDR2 is SQIVND in the germline V gene (reference sequence). V dropped 7 bases and J dropped 0 bases, with 13 bases sitting between them. CDR3 length: 15 amino acids. The CDR3 coding sequence is TGTGCCAGTAAGTTTCAGGGGACTAGCAATCAGCCCCAGCATTTT. Its translation is CASKFQGTSNQPQHF. The full variable domain, rest sourced from reference TRBV19 and TRBJ1-5, is DGGITQSPKYLFRKEGQNVTLSCEQNLNHDAMYWYRQDPGQGLRLIYYSQIVNDFQKGDIAEGYSVSREKKESFPLTVTSAQKNPTAFYLCASKFQGTSNQPQHFGDGTRLSIL.

Here the CDR3 reads CASREGGSGANVLTF. CDR3 DNA sequence: TGCGCCAGCAGGGAAGGGGGCTCTGGGGCCAACGTCCTGACTTTC. The chain is built from TRBV5-1 and TRBJ2-6; a weak D match, TRBD1 (6 bases). The CDR3 runs 15 residues. Per germline, CDR1 SGHRS and CDR2 YFSETQ. V lost 5 bases and J 0 bases, leaving 9 bases between the germline ends.

The V call is TRBV4-2, the J call TRBJ2-1, with D possibly being TRBD2 (6 bases). Trimming left V 0 bases short and J 1 base short, with 16 bases between. This CDR3 region has 18 residues. Germline CDR1 LGHNA, CDR2 YNFKEQ. DNA of the CDR3: TGTGCCAGCAGCCAAGACGTCGCTAGCGATACGTCCTACAATGAGCAGTTCTTC. Translating it yields CASSQDVASDTSYNEQFF.

This chain joins TRBV2 and TRBJ1-2; possibly TRBD1 for D (5 bases). This CDR3 is 12 amino acids long. In germline, CDR1 is SNHLY, CDR2 FYNNEI. Trimming took off 3 bases at V and 6 bases at J, with 8 bases between the two ends. The CDR3 here is CASSDRVHGYTF. DNA for the CDR3: TGTGCCAGCAGTGACAGGGTGCATGGCTACACCTTC.

J is TRBJ2-7 and V is TRBV6-1, with D perhaps matching TRBD2 (7 bases). Trimming took 1 base from V and 2 from J, leaving 15 bases between them. The germline V gene encodes CDR1 MNHNS and CDR2 SASEGT. The CDR3 extends over 16 amino acids. The CDR3 sequence is CASSEGRGTPTYEQYF. The CDR3 DNA reads TGTGCCAGCAGTGAAGGGCGGGGGACACCAACCTACGAGCAGTACTTC.

As DNA, the CDR3 is TGTGCCAGCAGTTCAGGACAGAGGTCCTACGAGCAGTACTTC. Amino acid sequence: CASSSGQRSYEQYF. The chain carries TRBV5-4 and TRBJ2-7, with a possible D match to TRBD1 (6 bases). Germline lookup yields CDR1 SGHNT and CDR2 YYREEE (reference sequence). V lost 5 bases, J lost 1 base, and 13 bases lay in between. The CDR3 has 14 residues.

The chain couples TRBV10-3 to TRBJ2-7; 7 bases are shared with TRBD1. Germline-derived CDR1 and CDR2 are ENHRY and SYGVKD. V shed 8 bases, J shed 2 bases, and the junction held 9 bases outside the gene matches. CDR3 size: 14 residues. The CDR3 protein is CAISSGTETYEQYF. CDR3 bases: TGTGCCATCTCCTCCGGGACAGAAACCTACGAGCAGTACTTC.

The chain uses TRBV5-1 and TRBJ1-4; 8 positions agree with TRBD1. This CDR3 spans 14 amino acids. V was pared by 3 bases and J by 7 bases, with 5 bases of the junction left unmatched. Germline V gives CDR1 SGHRS, CDR2 YFSETQ. CDR3 amino acids: CASSSGGRSEKLFF. The CDR3 DNA reads as TGCGCCAGCAGCTCAGGGGGCCGTTCTGAAAAACTGTTTTTT.

The chain has TRBV9 and TRBJ2-3, with D possibly being TRBD2 (5 bases). CDR1 is SGDLS, CDR2 YYNGEE, per germline. The CDR3 is 16 amino acids. V lost 0 bases to trimming and J lost 0 bases, with 11 bases between them. DNA of the CDR3: TGTGCCAGCAGCGTAGCTTCTGGACTTAGCACAGATACGCAGTATTTT. Translated: CASSVASGLSTDTQYF.

The chain couples TRBV7-8 to TRBJ1-1, with 7 bases lining up with TRBD1. V lost 1 base to trimming and J lost 12 bases; unmatched junction nucleotides: 11. CDR1 and CDR2 (germline): SGHVS, FQNEAQ. The CDR3 totals 14 residues. The CDR3 loop reads CASSLEGAGGGSFF. DNA for the CDR3: TGTGCCAGCAGCTTAGAGGGAGCAGGGGGAGGATCTTTCTTT.

The CDR3 nucleotides read TGTGCCAGCAGCTTGGCCAGGGGAAACATTCAGTACTTC. Amino acid sequence: CASSLARGNIQYF. The chain carries TRBV5-5 and TRBJ2-4; D might be TRBD1 (6 bases). The CDR3 sequence is 13 residues long. The V and J ends lost 0 bases and 6 bases respectively, with 7 bases between them. Germline values: CDR1 SGHKS, CDR2 YYEKEE (reference sequence).

The chain recombines TRBV5-6 with TRBJ1-6; the D is unclear. Germline V gene sequence: CDR1 SGHDT, CDR2 YYEEEE. The CDR3 sequence is 17 residues long. The V and J ends lost 0 bases and 0 bases respectively, with 10 bases between them. The CDR3 spells CASSLGARSSYNSPLHF. The CDR3 nucleotides read TGTGCCAGCAGCTTGGGTGCCCGGAGCTCCTATAATTCACCCCTCCACTTT.

This chain connects TRBV5-1 to TRBJ2-7; maybe TRBD1 (6 bases). CDR3 size: 15 residues. The V end was cut by 4 bases, the J end by 3 bases, with 17 bases between. CDR1 is SGHRS and CDR2 is YFSETQ in the germline V gene. CDR3 in amino acids: CASSPGHQPNYEQYF. The CDR3 DNA follows: TGCGCCAGCAGCCCGGGACACCAGCCCAACTACGAGCAGTACTTC.

This sequence joins TRBV5-4 and TRBJ2-1; D may be TRBD2 (5 bases). CDR1 and CDR2 from the germline V gene are SGHNT and YYREEE (reference sequence). The CDR3 covers 14 residues. Trimming stripped 2 bases from V and 6 bases from J, with 12 bases between. CDR3 coding DNA: TGTGCCAGCAGCTTTGCCGGCGGACTCAATGAGCAGTTCTTC. It is translated as CASSFAGGLNEQFF.

This chain connects TRBV9 to TRBJ1-2; 12 bases map to TRBD1. The CDR3 totals 16 residues. Germline-derived CDR1 and CDR2 are SGDLS and YYNGEE. J was trimmed by 8 bases and V by 3 bases; bases with no gene match: 11. The CDR3 here is CASSADPGQGARGYTF. The CDR3 DNA is TGTGCCAGCAGCGCAGACCCGGGACAGGGGGCTAGAGGCTACACCTTC. Together with reference TRBV9 and TRBJ1-2, the CDR3 gives the full variable domain: DSGVTQTPKHLITATGQRVTLRCSPRSGDLSVYWYQQSLDQGLQFLIQYYNGEERAKGNILERFSAQQFPDLHSELNLSSLELGDSALYFCASSADPGQGARGYTFGSGTRLTVV.

This chain uses TRBV28 with TRBJ1-5; D remains ambiguous. Germline CDR1 is MDHEN and CDR2 is SYDVKM. This CDR3 has 14 amino acids. The ends were cut back, 3 bases at V and 1 base at J, with 7 bases in the middle. The CDR3 here is CASSFPLSNQPQHF. In DNA form, the CDR3 reads TGTGCCAGCAGTTTTCCACTAAGCAATCAGCCCCAGCATTTT.

This rearrangement joins TRBV28 to TRBJ1-5, with 8 bases matching TRBD1. Germline V gene lookup returns CDR1 MDHEN and CDR2 SYDVKM. The CDR3 contains 15 residues. Losses at the gene ends were 2 bases for V and 7 bases for J; bases not matched to a gene: 7. This CDR3 is CASSLGSTGEQPQHF. CDR3 nucleotide sequence: TGTGCCAGCAGTTTAGGGTCGACAGGGGAACAGCCCCAGCATTTT.

As to this clone: The junction departs from the called germline gene at one end, perhaps through a read error. CDR3 sequence: CAGSPRLAGAYEQYF. CDR3 in DNA: TGTGCCGGCAGTCCCCGACTAGCGGGGGCCTACGAGCAGTACTTC. The chain employs TRBV5-8 and TRBJ2-7; 12 positions match TRBD2. Germline V lookup: CDR1 SGHTS, CDR2 YDEGEE. The CDR3 consists of 15 residues.

The chain employs TRBV6-5 and TRBJ1-2; 9 bases match TRBD1. The ends lost 6 bases at V and 5 bases at J; junction bases unmatched: 7. Germline CDR1 MNHEY, CDR2 SVGAGI. The CDR3 sequence is 14 residues long. The CDR3 loop is CASRTGGFDYGYTF. CDR3 sequence (DNA): TGTGCCAGCAGAACAGGGGGCTTTGATTATGGCTACACCTTC.

The chain carries TRBV4-1 and TRBJ2-7; D ambiguous. Germline V gene lookup returns CDR1 MGHRA and CDR2 YSYEKL. The V gene lost 3 bases and the J gene lost 2 bases, with 11 bases spanning the gap. The CDR3 covers 14 residues. DNA for the CDR3: TGCGCCAGCAGCCAGTCGACCCTAGCCTACGAGCAGTACTTC. Amino acids: CASSQSTLAYEQYF.

V usage is TRBV28 and J usage is TRBJ1-6, with D perhaps TRBD1 (5 bases). Germline V gene data show CDR1 as MDHEN and CDR2 as SYDVKM. The V and J ends lost 8 bases and 9 bases respectively, with 14 bases between them. This CDR3 contains 13 residues. The CDR3 is CASSRIRGSPLHF. In DNA form, the CDR3 reads TGTGCCAGCTCCCGAATTAGGGGTTCACCCCTCCACTTT. The whole variable domain, remainder taken from reference TRBV28 and TRBJ1-6, is DVKVTQSSRYLVKRTGEKVFLECVQDMDHENMFWYRQDPGLGLRLIYFSYDVKMKEKGDIPEGYSVSREKKERFSLILESASTNQTSMYLCASSRIRGSPLHFGNGTRLTVT.

V usage is TRBV5-4 and J usage is TRBJ2-7; 7 nucleotides match TRBD1. The CDR3 has 16 amino acids. Germline CDR1 reads SGHNT; CDR2 reads YYREEE (reference sequence). The J segment lost 2 bases and the V segment lost 0 bases, leaving 8 bases of the junction unmatched. CDR3 coding DNA: TGTGCCAGCAGCTTGGGGGGGACAGCTACCCCCTACGAGCAGTACTTC. As protein: CASSLGGTATPYEQYF.